What follows describes a single TCR beta chain. The V end lost 5 bases, the J end lost 3 bases, and 16 bases lay between the germline ends. The CDR3 consists of 15 residues. Germline CDR1 and CDR2: SGHVS and FQNEAQ. These data are taken from a study of blood T cells in healthy people across ages. Next came a second PCR, run for about 7 to 12 cycles, which used a sample-barcoded 5' primer along with a J-beta primer mix. TCRdb reprocessed the 5' RACE reads with MiXCR, giving one entry per CDR3 protein. The table lists almost 800,000 distinct CDR3 sequences, roughly 64% of them singletons. Staff drew ten milliliters of peripheral blood from each donor.

The chain links TRBV7-8 to TRBJ2-5, with D perhaps matching TRBD1 or TRBD2 (6 bases each). The sequenced material came from blood. This TCR came from a man aged 25-45 years in good health. The CDR3 region has the DNA TGTGCCAGCAGCCGGGGAGGACAGCCAAAAGAGACCCAGTACTTC. Translating it yields CASSRGGQPKETQYF.